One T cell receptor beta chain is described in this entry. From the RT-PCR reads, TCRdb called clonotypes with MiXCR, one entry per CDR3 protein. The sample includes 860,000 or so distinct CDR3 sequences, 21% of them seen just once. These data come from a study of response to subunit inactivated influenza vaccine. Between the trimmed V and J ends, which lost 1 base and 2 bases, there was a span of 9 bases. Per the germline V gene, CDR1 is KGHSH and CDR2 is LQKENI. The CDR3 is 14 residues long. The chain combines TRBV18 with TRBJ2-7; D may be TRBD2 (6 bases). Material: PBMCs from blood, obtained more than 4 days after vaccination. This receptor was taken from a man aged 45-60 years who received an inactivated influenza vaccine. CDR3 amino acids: CASSPLAATYEQYF. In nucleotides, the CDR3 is TGTGCCAGCTCACCACTAGCGGCAACCTACGAGCAGTACTTC.